Below, one T cell receptor (beta chain) is given with its context. What it binds is unknown. These data are taken from a study of T cell responses to AZD1222 COVID-19 vaccine. Germline-derived CDR1 and CDR2 are ENHRY and SYGVKD. This CDR3 is 16 amino acids long. The V end lost 0 bases, the J end lost 1 base, and 10 bases lay between the germline ends. The method was immunoSEQ multiplex PCR; TCRdb's version includes in-frame clones alone and lacks a portion of them. This repertoire shows some 150,000 clones, roughly 89% found once; its top ten account for around 1.5%. Study results and limitations: Variant regions that are unmutated are reportedly the target of nearly half of spike-specific TCRs. Donor demographics were predominantly white British with a female majority; clonal diversity may be underestimated. Only a handful of AZD1222 recipients, more than five in all, had baseline seropositivity.

The V call is TRBV10-3, the J call TRBJ1-5; D uncertain. This TCR came from an adult who received the AZD1222 COVID-19 vaccine. The sequences come from peripheral blood, collected 28 days after the second AZD1222 dose. The CDR3 DNA reads TGTGCCATCAGTGAGTCCCCGGGCACGAGCAATCAGCCCCAGCATTTT. It translates to CAISESPGTSNQPQHF.